This passage covers 11 T cell receptor beta chains from one sample sequenced in a study of blood T cell repertoires in COVID-19 (dated by TCRdb to about 2020). The receptor library was made with the immunoSEQ multiplex PCR assay. Imported from immuneACCESS, the table was reduced by TCRdb to in-frame sequences with V and J called. These copies leave out some clones; in studies compared against another copy, an unresolved V gene accounts for under half, and the cause of the remainder is not known. The sample table shows approximately 250,000 clones, and almost 85% are seen once. Together, the top ten hold 5.1% of the sample. Material for sequencing was peripheral blood. These receptors originate from a man between 50 and 59 years old with COVID-19, enrolled during active disease.

J is TRBJ1-4 and V is TRBV5-1; 9 positions match TRBD1. The CDR3 spans 17 residues. V dropped 3 bases and J dropped 5; count of bases not matched to a gene: 11. CDR1 is SGHRS, CDR2 YFSETQ, per germline. The CDR3 region has the DNA TGCGCCAGCAGCTCCCTGCCCCCCGGGACAGGGAATGAAAAACTGTTTTTT. Encoded protein: CASSSLPPGTGNEKLFF.

This chain joins TRBV6-6 and TRBJ2-1; no clear D. Germline lookup yields CDR1 MNHNY and CDR2 SVGAGI (reference sequence). This CDR3 comprises 11 residues. Trimming removed 5 bases from V and 7 bases from J, with 6 bases in between. Here the CDR3 reads CASSPRNEQFF. CDR3 nucleotides: TGTGCCAGCAGTCCCCGGAATGAGCAGTTCTTC.

CDR3 sequence (DNA): TGTGCCTGGAGTGTAGTACAGGGTAGTCAGCCCCAGCATTTT. Residues: CAWSVVQGSQPQHF. The rearrangement links TRBV30 to TRBJ1-5, with TRBD1 as a possible D gene (6 bases). The CDR3 loop spans 14 amino acids. Between the trimmed V and J ends, which lost 0 bases and 6 bases, there was a span of 12 bases. CDR1 and CDR2 from the germline V gene are GTSNPN and SVGIG (reference sequence).

The genes are TRBV2 and TRBJ1-4, with 8 bases lining up with TRBD1. The CDR3 consists of 15 residues. The V gene's germline CDR1 is SNHLY and CDR2 FYNNEI. V lost 6 bases and J lost 7; bases outside the gene matches: 10. DNA of the CDR3: TGTGCCAGCAGGGAAAGGACAGGGATTTCTGAAAAACTGTTTTTT. It specifies CASRERTGISEKLFF.

Only one count was recorded for this clone. This sequence joins TRBV11-2 and TRBJ2-7; 7 bases are shared with TRBD1. The CDR3 spans 13 residues. CDR1 is SGHAT and CDR2 is FQNNGV in the germline V gene. The V gene end was trimmed by 4 bases and the J gene end by 5 bases; junction bases not matched to a gene: 5. CDR3 DNA sequence: TGTGCCAGCAGCTCAGACAGGGTAAACGAGCAGTACTTC. Translated, it gives CASSSDRVNEQYF.

V gene TRBV19 combines with J gene TRBJ1-1, with TRBD1 identical over 10 bases. Trimming took 8 bases from V and 1 from J; bases not matched to a gene: 1. Per the germline V gene, CDR1 is LNHDA and CDR2 is SQIVND (reference sequence). The CDR3 is 13 residues long. CDR3 DNA: TGTGCCAGTGGGGACAGGGGGAACACTGAAGCTTTCTTT. Translated: CASGDRGNTEAFF.

This rearrangement joins TRBV10-2 to TRBJ1-1; D possibly corresponds to TRBD1 (6 bases). The V gene's germline CDR1 is WSHSY and CDR2 SAAADI. The ends were cut back, 8 bases at V and 14 bases at J, with 18 bases in the middle. The CDR3 consists of 11 residues. DNA for the CDR3: TGCGCCAGCCTGGGACACTTCGATTCCTTCTTT. Its protein product is CASLGHFDSFF.

The rearrangement joins TRBV30 to TRBJ1-1; TRBD1 matches 7 bases. Germline lookup yields CDR1 GTSNPN and CDR2 SVGIG (reference sequence). This CDR3 has 14 amino acids. V shed 0 bases, J shed 4 bases, and the junction held 5 bases outside the gene matches. This chain's CDR3 is CAWSVDRVPTEAFF. CDR3 DNA: TGTGCCTGGAGTGTAGACAGGGTACCCACTGAAGCTTTCTTT.

The chain recombines TRBV3-1 (or the pseudogene TRBV3-2) with TRBJ2-2, with TRBD2 as a possible D gene (6 bases). Germline V gene data show CDR1 as LGHDT and CDR2 as YNNKEL (reference sequence). V dropped 1 base and J dropped 3 bases, with 18 bases sitting between them. The CDR3 has 18 residues. The CDR3 DNA sequence: TGTGCCAGCAGCCAAGGACGGCTCGGCGGGGAGCACACCGGGGAGCTGTTTTTT. Protein: CASSQGRLGGEHTGELFF.

J is TRBJ2-3 and V is TRBV9; D gene unclear. CDR1 is SGDLS and CDR2 is YYNGEE in the germline V gene. The CDR3 is 15 residues long. The V end lost 0 bases, the J end lost 2 bases, and 10 bases lay between the germline ends. CDR3 bases: TGTGCCAGCAGCGTAGTAACAAAAGACACAGATACGCAGTATTTT. It codes for CASSVVTKDTDTQYF. The variable domain in full, with the rest retrieved from reference TRBV9 and TRBJ2-3, is DSGVTQTPKHLITATGQRVTLRCSPRSGDLSVYWYQQSLDQGLQFLIQYYNGEERAKGNILERFSAQQFPDLHSELNLSSLELGDSALYFCASSVVTKDTDTQYFGPGTRLTVL.

This rearrangement joins TRBV6-6 to TRBJ2-5; D is undetermined. CDR1 MNHNY and CDR2 SVGAGI come from the germline V gene (reference sequence). Trimming took 2 bases from V and 3 from J, leaving 10 bases between them. CDR3 length: 14 amino acids. The CDR3 sequence: CASSYPAIEETQYF. The DNA for the CDR3 is TGTGCCAGCAGTTACCCCGCGATAGAAGAGACCCAGTACTTC.